This TCR beta chain derives from a study of blood T cells in healthy people across ages. Study-level points and caveats: As age increased, TCR beta diversity per million T cells fell in a roughly linear fashion. Donor CMV status was unknown, possibly confounding expanded clonotype changes.

Samples each had at least 6 micrograms of total RNA extracted. Together with a sample-barcoded 5' primer, a J-beta primer mix was included in a second PCR lasting about 7 to 11 cycles. Each CDR3 protein gets one entry after TCRdb re-called the 5' RACE reads with MiXCR. The data show hundreds of thousands of distinct CDR3 sequences, 53% seen once. This clonotype was detected only a few times. Its antigen is currently unknown. Sequencing was done on a sample of blood. This clonotype was obtained from a man older than 75 in good health.

The DNA of the CDR3 is TGTGCCAGCACCGCGGCGGGGCTGTACAATGAGCAGTTCTTC. It encodes CASTAAGLYNEQFF. This chain links TRBV3-1 with TRBJ2-1; TRBD2 is a possible D gene (6 bases). The V end lost 7 bases, the J end lost 4 bases, and 14 bases lay between the germline ends. This CDR3 is 14 amino acids long. The germline V gene encodes CDR1 LGHDT and CDR2 YNNKEL (reference sequence).